A single sample gave rise to the 5 T cell receptor beta chains below, sequenced in a study of regulatory T cells. Their recognized antigens are unknown. The study, taken as a whole, reports: In CD3G-deficient patients, conventional CD4+ T cells were enriched for hydrophobic CDR3 residues at positions 6 and 7.

Primers: 52 TRBV forward and 13 TRBJ reverse. The data were produced by immunoSEQ multiplex PCR, yet TCRdb's version contains in-frame clones alone and is incomplete. The sample yields about 35,000 clones, approximately 90% seen once. The sequencing sample was made of conventional CD4+ T cells sorted from blood. These receptors all stem from a person aged 18 to 30 with CD3G deficiency.

This chain links TRBV5-1 with TRBJ1-2; 10 nucleotides agree with TRBD1. The length of the CDR3 is 15 residues. The V and J ends lost 4 bases and 3 bases, in that order; junction bases with no gene match: 6. CDR1 and CDR2 from the germline V gene are SGHRS and YFSETQ. The DNA of the CDR3 is TGCGCCAGCAGCCCCGGACAGGGGGGCTACTATGGCTACACCTTC. This gives the protein CASSPGQGGYYGYTF.

The rearrangement uses TRBV5-1 and TRBJ2-1, with 9 positions matching TRBD2. CDR1 is SGHRS, CDR2 YFSETQ, per germline. Trimming removed 2 bases from V and 4 bases from J; junction bases left unmatched: 7. This CDR3 has 16 amino acids. Written as DNA, the CDR3 is TGCGCCAGCAGCTTAAGCGGTCTAGCGGGATACAATGAGCAGTTCTTC. Residues: CASSLSGLAGYNEQFF.

The V gene is TRBV6-1, the J gene TRBJ2-1, with 7 bases matching TRBD2. This CDR3 has 15 residues. Germline CDR1 is MNHNS and CDR2 is SASEGT. Losses at the gene ends were 6 bases for V and 7 bases for J; bases not matched to a gene: 12. The CDR3 DNA sequence: TGTGCCAGCAGCCCACGGGCCCGGGGGGTAAATGAGCAGTTCTTC. This codes for CASSPRARGVNEQFF.

J is TRBJ2-1 and V is TRBV10-3; weak D call: TRBD2 (6 bases). The germline V and J ends were trimmed by 4 bases and 10 bases, with 14 bases remaining between them. This CDR3 spans 13 amino acids. Germline V CDR1 and CDR2: ENHRY, SYGVKD. CDR3 loop: CAISGLVGEEQFF. Written as DNA, the CDR3 is TGTGCCATCAGTGGACTAGTTGGGGAGGAGCAGTTCTTC.

The J gene is TRBJ2-5, the V gene TRBV10-3; 9 bases are shared with TRBD1. The CDR3 has 17 amino acids. The junction had 13 bases not matched to a gene; V was cut back by 3 bases and J by 5 bases. CDR1 and CDR2 from the germline V gene are ENHRY and SYGVKD. In DNA form, the CDR3 reads TGTGCCATCAGTGATCACACAGGGGGCCTAGGAATGGAGACCCAGTACTTC. It translates to CAISDHTGGLGMETQYF.